These 20 T cell receptor beta chains share one sample of origin, sequenced in a study of blood T cell repertoires in COVID-19. Sequencing was performed with immunoSEQ multiplex PCR; in TCRdb, only in-frame clones are kept and a portion is missing. Of about 240,000 clones listed, over 70% were seen once; the top ten hold around 3.4%. Sequencing used peripheral blood. These receptors all come from an elderly woman with acute or convalescent COVID-19.

The gene calls are TRBV30 and TRBJ1-4; 7 bases line up with TRBD1. V shed 1 base, J shed 5 bases, and the junction held 7 bases outside the gene matches. The CDR3 spans 15 residues. Germline V lookup: CDR1 GTSNPN, CDR2 SVGIG (reference sequence). The DNA of the CDR3 is TGTGCCTGGAGTGCGAACAGGGGACGGAATGAAAAACTGTTTTTT. It specifies CAWSANRGRNEKLFF.

V is TRBV5-6 and J is TRBJ1-2; D is possibly TRBD1 (5 bases). Germline lookup yields CDR1 SGHDT and CDR2 YYEEEE. The CDR3 loop spans 15 amino acids. V lost 0 bases and J 6 bases, leaving 15 bases between the germline ends. For the CDR3, the DNA is TGTGCCAGCAGCTTGGAGGGCAGGGTGTTGAATGGCTACACCTTC. It specifies CASSLEGRVLNGYTF.

The chain couples TRBV7-2 to TRBJ1-4, with D perhaps matching TRBD1 (6 bases). The CDR3 is 16 residues long. Germline CDR1 is SGHTA and CDR2 is FQGNSA. The V end lost 5 bases, the J end lost 4 bases, and 17 bases lay between the germline ends. The chain's CDR3 is CASSVTGTRGNEKLFF. In DNA, the CDR3 is TGTGCCAGCAGCGTTACCGGGACCAGGGGTAATGAAAAACTGTTTTTT.

The V and J genes are TRBV5-1 and TRBJ1-2, with TRBD1 matching over 10 bases. CDR3 length: 15 residues. Germline V gene data show CDR1 as SGHRS and CDR2 as YFSETQ. The trim removed 1 base at V and 8 bases at J, leaving 8 bases unmatched. The CDR3 DNA follows: TGCGCCAGCAGCTTGAGTGGGACAGGGGTAGGAGGCTACACCTTC. Encoded protein: CASSLSGTGVGGYTF.

The chain uses TRBV5-1 and TRBJ1-6; 9 positions agree with TRBD1. In germline, CDR1 is SGHRS, CDR2 YFSETQ. This CDR3 is built from 16 residues. The V gene end was trimmed by 4 bases and the J gene end by 7 bases; junction bases not matched to a gene: 9. The CDR3 here is CASSETPGTGNSPLHF. DNA for the CDR3: TGCGCCAGCAGCGAGACTCCCGGGACAGGGAATTCACCCCTCCACTTT.

This clone was counted ten times or more. The gene calls are TRBV6-5 and TRBJ1-1; 8 nucleotides match TRBD1. The junction had 8 bases not matched to a gene; V was cut back by 5 bases and J by 9 bases. The CDR3 runs to 13 residues. The germline CDR1 and CDR2 sequences are MNHEY and SVGAGI. CDR3 DNA: TGTGCCAGCAGTCGGGACAGGCTTACTAAAGCTTTCTTT. This translates into CASSRDRLTKAFF.

This chain links TRBV6-5 with TRBJ2-2; D ambiguous. The V gene lost 6 bases and the J gene lost 7 bases, with 12 bases spanning the gap. CDR3 size: 13 residues. Germline CDR1 MNHEY, CDR2 SVGAGI. In nucleotides, the CDR3 is TGTGCCAGCAGCCTTTCCTGGCACGGGGAGCTGTTTTTT. It codes for CASSLSWHGELFF.

This clone has only a few counts. The rearrangement joins TRBV27 to TRBJ1-6, with D possibly matching TRBD1 (6 bases). The CDR3 runs to 14 residues. The germline V and J ends were trimmed by 2 bases and 7 bases, with 9 bases remaining between them. Germline V lookup: CDR1 MNHEY, CDR2 SMNVEV (reference sequence). This CDR3 reads CASSLVRGNSPLHF. The CDR3, as DNA: TGTGCCAGCAGTTTAGTCAGGGGAAATTCACCCCTCCACTTT.

The CDR3 region is CASSYLGQGNTEAFF. The CDR3 nucleotides read TGTGCCAGCAGTTACCTGGGACAGGGAAACACTGAAGCTTTCTTT. The V and J genes are TRBV6-5 and TRBJ1-1; 9 nucleotides match TRBD1. Per germline, CDR1 MNHEY and CDR2 SVGAGI. The CDR3 runs 15 residues. V lost 2 bases to trimming and J lost 2 bases; unmatched junction nucleotides: 3.

This sequence joins TRBV5-4 and TRBJ2-3; weak D call: TRBD2 (6 bases). Germline CDR1 reads SGHNT; CDR2 reads YYREEE (reference sequence). The ends were cut back, 3 bases at V and 3 bases at J, with 11 bases in the middle. The CDR3 spans 14 residues. The CDR3 bases are TGTGCCAGCAGCTCTTCGGGAGAGACAGATACGCAGTATTTT. Translation gives CASSSSGETDTQYF.

This clone has just one count. CDR3 loop: CASSPLTSGTKDTQYF. The DNA for the CDR3 is TGCGCCAGCAGCCCGTTGACTAGCGGGACAAAAGATACGCAGTATTTT. The chain employs TRBV5-1 and TRBJ2-3, with 11 bases fitting TRBD2. After removal of 4 bases from V and 5 bases from J, the junction contained 9 bases not matched to a gene. Germline V gene sequence: CDR1 SGHRS, CDR2 YFSETQ. The CDR3 covers 16 residues.

A few counts support this clone. The chain is built from TRBV6-5 and TRBJ1-2; D is possibly TRBD1 (5 bases). The V end lost 5 bases, the J end lost 5 bases, and 12 bases lay between the germline ends. Germline CDR1 and CDR2: MNHEY and SVGAGI. This CDR3 is built from 13 residues. CDR3 bases: TGTGCCAGCAGTCCTTTCGCAGGGTATGGCTACACCTTC. This encodes CASSPFAGYGYTF.

The chain combines TRBV7-2 with TRBJ2-7; a possible D gene is TRBD2 (5 bases). Deletions cut 1 base from V and 3 bases from J, with 13 bases between. Germline CDR1 is SGHTA and CDR2 is FQGNSA. CDR3 size: 15 residues. CDR3 residues: CASSLGTRTYYEQYF. As DNA, the CDR3 is TGTGCCAGCAGCTTAGGGACTCGGACCTACTACGAGCAGTACTTC. The full variable domain, its missing parts supplied by reference TRBV7-2 and TRBJ2-7, is GAGVSQSPSNKVTEKGKDVELRCDPISGHTALYWYRQSLGQGLEFLIYFQGNSAPDKSGLPSDRFSAERTGGSVSTLTIQRTQQEDSAVYLCASSLGTRTYYEQYFGPGTRLTVT.

The CDR3 coding sequence is TGTGCCAGCAGCACGGACAGGGGCCAATTTCAGCCCCAGCATTTT. It is translated as CASSTDRGQFQPQHF. The chain links TRBV7-9 to TRBJ1-5, with 9 bases that match TRBD1. Germline-derived CDR1 and CDR2 are SEHNR and FQNEAQ (reference sequence). J gave up 6 bases and V 5 bases, and 8 bases lay outside the gene matches. CDR3 length: 15 residues.

The V and J genes are TRBV23-1 and TRBJ1-4, with a tentative D call TRBD1 (5 bases). TRBV23-1 is an ORF, and what it does is uncertain. Trimming stripped 0 bases from V and 5 bases from J, with 10 bases between. The CDR3 covers 15 residues. The CDR3 sequence is CASSQSDNPNEKLFF. The CDR3 DNA reads as TGCGCCAGCAGTCAATCGGACAATCCGAATGAAAAACTGTTTTTT.

The chain employs TRBV6-5 and TRBJ1-6; 10 nucleotides match TRBD1. Germline CDR1 MNHEY, CDR2 SVGAGI. V was clipped by 6 bases and J by 7 bases; unmatched bases: 3. The CDR3 length is 14 residues. The CDR3 region has the DNA TGTGCCAGCAGCGCGGGACAGGGGAATTCACCCCTCCACTTT. As protein: CASSAGQGNSPLHF.

This clone occurred a few times. This chain links TRBV5-8 with TRBJ2-1; maybe TRBD2 (5 bases). The CDR3 has 12 residues. V lost 2 bases, J lost 7 bases, and 7 bases lay in between. Germline assignment: CDR1 SGHTS and CDR2 YDEGEE. Written as DNA, the CDR3 is TGTGCCAGCAGCTTTCGGGGTAATGAGCAGTTCTTC. This codes for CASSFRGNEQFF.

This clone was found a few times. This rearrangement joins TRBV4-1 to TRBJ1-2; D possibly corresponds to TRBD1 (6 bases). CDR1 and CDR2 (germline): MGHRA, YSYEKL. V lost 4 bases to trimming and J lost 5 bases, with 14 bases between them. This CDR3 has 14 residues. The CDR3 bases are TGCGCCAGCAGCCTCGGCAGGGGAGAATATGGCTACACCTTC. This sequence encodes CASSLGRGEYGYTF.

This clone was picked up a small number of times. The J gene is TRBJ2-7, the V gene TRBV18, with 8 bases aligning to TRBD1. The CDR3 is 16 amino acids. Germline assignment: CDR1 KGHSH and CDR2 LQKENI. Trimming took 3 bases from V and 2 from J; bases not matched to a gene: 9. Here the CDR3 DNA reads TGTGCCAGCTCACCCGACAGGGGATTGAGAACCTACGAGCAGTACTTC. As protein: CASSPDRGLRTYEQYF.

This chain uses TRBV6-5 with TRBJ2-3; TRBD1 matches 7 bases. Germline V gives CDR1 MNHEY, CDR2 SVGAGI. V gave up 6 bases and J gave up 8 bases; unmatched junction bases: 8. The CDR3 loop spans 13 amino acids. CDR3 DNA: TGTGCCAGCAGGAGGACAGGAGTGGGTACGCAGTATTTT. This encodes CASRRTGVGTQYF.